The clone carrying this T cell receptor (beta chain) was recorded many times. Its specificity is unknown. This specimen belongs to a study of identical twins. General study findings and limits: Within beta out-of-frame sequences, the excess sharing observed between twins was weaker. Conclusions came from cross-sectional statistical analysis, not from following the same donors.

Germline CDR1 reads LGHNA; CDR2 reads YNFKEQ. V was trimmed by 3 bases and J by 3 bases, leaving 11 bases between them. The CDR3 runs to 14 residues. TCRdb processed the 5' RACE reads anew with MiXCR; each CDR3 protein has one entry. This sample has approximately 280,000 distinct CDR3 sequences, with less than 9% found just once. These data are also associated with another study on yellow fever vaccine responses in identical twins.

The J gene is TRBJ2-5, the V gene TRBV4-2; D possibly uses TRBD1 or TRBD2 (7 bases each). This sequence was found in a woman aged 18 to 35 in good health. The specimen sequenced was memory (CD45RO+) T cells sorted from blood. CDR3: CASSQGGTEETQYF. The CDR3 DNA is TGTGCCAGCAGCCAGGGAGGGACAGAAGAGACCCAGTACTTC.